The present TCR beta chain was sequenced within a study of OX40 agonist ivuxolimab in advanced cancers. Study in general: Averaging about 60 years in age, with a range of about 20 to 90, the cohort was around 83% male.

As regards this clone: Its specificity is not known.

Study-wide points: At doses 0.1 to 3.0 mg/kg, CD4+ and CD8+ clones expanded. Expanded clones belonging to CD8+ T cells outnumbered, on average, those of CD4+. In a subset of nonresponders, normalized T-cell clonal expansion was also low.

CDR1 is SNHLY, CDR2 FYNNEI, per germline. V was pared by 8 bases and J by 6 bases, with 8 bases between. The CDR3 length is 11 residues. This table comes from immunoSEQ multiplex PCR, and its TCRdb copy is limited to in-frame clones, with some not included. The sample holds 70,000 to 90,000 clones; roughly 80% are singletons and the top ten take approximately 7.4%. This TCR came from an adult with an advanced solid tumor such as melanoma, head and neck, liver or kidney cancer. Sequencing used CD4+ or CD8+ T cells sorted from blood, obtained in a trial of the OX40 agonist ivuxolimab. This rearrangement joins TRBV2 to TRBJ2-1; D not resolved. In DNA form, the CDR3 reads TGTGCCAGCGGATTAGGCAATGAGCAGTTCTTC. This codes for CASGLGNEQFF.